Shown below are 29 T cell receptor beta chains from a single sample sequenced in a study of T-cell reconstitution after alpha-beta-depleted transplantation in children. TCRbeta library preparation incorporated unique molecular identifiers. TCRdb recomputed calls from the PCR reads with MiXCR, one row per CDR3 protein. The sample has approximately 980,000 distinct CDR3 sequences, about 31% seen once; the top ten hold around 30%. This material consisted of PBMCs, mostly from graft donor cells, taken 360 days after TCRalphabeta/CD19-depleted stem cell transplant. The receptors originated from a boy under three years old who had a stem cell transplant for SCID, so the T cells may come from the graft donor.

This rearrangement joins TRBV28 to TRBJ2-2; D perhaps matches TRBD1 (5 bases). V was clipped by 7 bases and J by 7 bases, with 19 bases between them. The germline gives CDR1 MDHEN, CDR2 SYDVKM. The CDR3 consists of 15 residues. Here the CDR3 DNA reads TGTGCCAGCATGTATGCGTACAGGTCGGGCGGGGAGCTGTTTTTT. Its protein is CASMYAYRSGGELFF.

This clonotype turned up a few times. The CDR3 DNA is TGTGCCAGCAGTTTAGGGGGACTAGCTATCGGCCATGAGCAGTTCTTC. Its protein is CASSLGGLAIGHEQFF. This chain joins TRBV12-3 or TRBV12-4 and TRBJ2-1; TRBD2 aligns across 9 bases. CDR3 length: 16 amino acids. With 1 base clipped from V and 8 bases from J, the junction kept 9 bases outside the gene matches.

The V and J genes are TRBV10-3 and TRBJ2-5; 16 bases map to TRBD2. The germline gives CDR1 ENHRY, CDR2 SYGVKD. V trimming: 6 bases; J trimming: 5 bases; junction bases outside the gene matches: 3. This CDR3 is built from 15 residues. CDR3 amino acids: CAISPGLAGGETQYF. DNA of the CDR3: TGTGCCATCAGCCCGGGACTAGCGGGGGGGGAGACCCAGTACTTC.

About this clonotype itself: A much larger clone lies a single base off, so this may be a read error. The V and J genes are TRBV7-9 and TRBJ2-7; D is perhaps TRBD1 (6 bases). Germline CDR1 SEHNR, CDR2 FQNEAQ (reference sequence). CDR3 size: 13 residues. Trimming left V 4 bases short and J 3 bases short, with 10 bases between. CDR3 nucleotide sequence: TGTGCCAGCAGCTCAGGGGCCGACTACGAGCAGTACTTC. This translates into CASSSGADYEQYF. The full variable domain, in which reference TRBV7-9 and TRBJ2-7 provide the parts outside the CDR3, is DTGVSQNPRHKITKRGQNVTFRCDPISEHNRLYWYRQTLGQGPEFLTYFQNEAQLEKSRLLSDRFSAERPKGSFSTLEIQRTEQGDSAMYLCASSSGADYEQYFGPGTRLTVT.

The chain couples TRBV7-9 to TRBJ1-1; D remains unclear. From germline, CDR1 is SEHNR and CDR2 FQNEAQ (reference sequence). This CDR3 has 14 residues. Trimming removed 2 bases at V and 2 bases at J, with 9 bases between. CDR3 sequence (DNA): TGTGCCAGCAGCTTATCTGACGGTAACACTGAAGCTTTCTTT. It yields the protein CASSLSDGNTEAFF.

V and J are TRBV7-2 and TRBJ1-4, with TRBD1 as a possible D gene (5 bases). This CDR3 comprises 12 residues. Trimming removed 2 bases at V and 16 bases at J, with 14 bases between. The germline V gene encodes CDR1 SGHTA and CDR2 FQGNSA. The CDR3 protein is CASSLSRGAPFF. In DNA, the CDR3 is TGTGCCAGCAGCTTATCTAGAGGGGCTCCGTTTTTT.

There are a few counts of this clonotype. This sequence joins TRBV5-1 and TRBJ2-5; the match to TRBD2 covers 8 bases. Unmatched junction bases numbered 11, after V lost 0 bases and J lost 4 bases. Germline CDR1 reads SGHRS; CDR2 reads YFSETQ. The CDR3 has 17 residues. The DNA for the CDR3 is TGCGCCAGCAGCTTGGACGGTAGTAGCGGGGTTAGAGAGACCCAGTACTTC. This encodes CASSLDGSSGVRETQYF.

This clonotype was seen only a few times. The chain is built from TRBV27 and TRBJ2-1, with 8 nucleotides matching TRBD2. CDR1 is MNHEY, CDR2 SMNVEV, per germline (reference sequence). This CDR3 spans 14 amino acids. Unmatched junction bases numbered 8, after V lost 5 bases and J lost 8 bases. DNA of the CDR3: TGTGCCAGCAGTCCCTGGGTTAGCGGGGATGAGCAGTTCTTC. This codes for CASSPWVSGDEQFF.

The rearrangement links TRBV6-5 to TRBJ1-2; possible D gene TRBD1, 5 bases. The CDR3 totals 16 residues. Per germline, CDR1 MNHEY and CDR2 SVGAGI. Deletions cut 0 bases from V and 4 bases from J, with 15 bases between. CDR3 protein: CASSYSVAGQFYGYTF. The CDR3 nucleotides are TGTGCCAGCAGTTACTCGGTCGCGGGGCAGTTCTATGGCTACACCTTC.

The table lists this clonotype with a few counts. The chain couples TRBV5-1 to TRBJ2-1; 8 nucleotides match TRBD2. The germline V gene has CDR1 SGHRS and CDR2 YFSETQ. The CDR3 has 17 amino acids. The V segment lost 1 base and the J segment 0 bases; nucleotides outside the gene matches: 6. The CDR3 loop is CASSLPGGPSSYNEQFF. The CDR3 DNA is TGCGCCAGCAGCTTGCCGGGGGGGCCGAGCTCCTACAATGAGCAGTTCTTC.

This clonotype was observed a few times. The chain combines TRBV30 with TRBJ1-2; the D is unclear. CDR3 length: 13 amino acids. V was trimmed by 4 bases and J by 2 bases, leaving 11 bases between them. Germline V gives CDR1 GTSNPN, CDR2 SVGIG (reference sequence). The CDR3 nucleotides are TGTGCCTGGACGGGAGTCCTGAACTATGGCTACACCTTC. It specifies CAWTGVLNYGYTF.

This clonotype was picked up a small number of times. CDR3 sequence reads: CASSFLAGGQGTQYF. The CDR3 region has the DNA TGTGCCAGCAGTTTCCTAGCGGGGGGACAAGGCACGCAGTATTTT. J is TRBJ2-3 and V is TRBV12-3 or TRBV12-4; 11 bases line up with TRBD2. Trimming took 3 bases from V and 9 from J; bases not matched to a gene: 8. The CDR3 spans 15 residues.

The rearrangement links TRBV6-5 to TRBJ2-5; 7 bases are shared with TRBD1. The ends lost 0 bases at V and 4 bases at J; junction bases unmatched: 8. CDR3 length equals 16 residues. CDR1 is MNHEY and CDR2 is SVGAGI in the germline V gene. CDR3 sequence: CASSYSRWTGGETQYF. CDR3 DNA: TGTGCCAGCAGTTACTCGAGATGGACAGGAGGAGAGACCCAGTACTTC.

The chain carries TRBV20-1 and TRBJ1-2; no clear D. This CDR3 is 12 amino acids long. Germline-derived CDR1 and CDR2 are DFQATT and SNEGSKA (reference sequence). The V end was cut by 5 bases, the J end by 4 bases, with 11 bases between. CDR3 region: CSAGPDTYGYTF. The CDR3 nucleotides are TGCAGTGCTGGCCCAGACACCTATGGCTACACCTTC.

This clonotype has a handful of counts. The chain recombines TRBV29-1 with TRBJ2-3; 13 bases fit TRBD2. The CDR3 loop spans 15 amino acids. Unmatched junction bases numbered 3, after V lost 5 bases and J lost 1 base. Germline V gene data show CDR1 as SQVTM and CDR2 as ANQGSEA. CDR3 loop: CSVTGTSGGTDTQYF. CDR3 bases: TGCAGCGTTACAGGGACTAGCGGGGGCACAGATACGCAGTATTTT.

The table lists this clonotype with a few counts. DNA for the CDR3: TGTGCCAGCAGTCCAGGACAGGGCGAGTACGAGCAGTACTTC. This sequence encodes CASSPGQGEYEQYF. V gene TRBV27 combines with J gene TRBJ2-7; TRBD1 agrees at 8 bases. This CDR3 has 14 amino acids. Germline V lookup: CDR1 MNHEY, CDR2 SMNVEV (reference sequence). V lost 5 bases and J lost 4; bases outside the gene matches: 7.

CDR3 in DNA: TGTGCCAGCAGCCCTGCACCAGGGGGCGTATTCAACGAGCAGTACTTC. It yields the protein CASSPAPGGVFNEQYF. This rearrangement joins TRBV12-3 or TRBV12-4 to TRBJ2-7; 8 bases line up with TRBD1. The V and J ends lost 6 bases and 5 bases, in that order; junction bases with no gene match: 15. The CDR3 runs 16 residues.

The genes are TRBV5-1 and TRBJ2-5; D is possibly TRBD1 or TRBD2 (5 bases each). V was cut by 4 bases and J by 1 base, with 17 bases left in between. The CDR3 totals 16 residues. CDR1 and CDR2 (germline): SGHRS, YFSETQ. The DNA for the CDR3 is TGCGCCAGCAGCAAAGCCGGGACCAAACTCCAAGAGACCCAGTACTTC. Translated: CASSKAGTKLQETQYF.

The CDR3 nucleotides read TGTGCCACCAGTGATGTGCGGGAGCCCCGGGGGGAGCAGTTCTTC. Its translation is CATSDVREPRGEQFF. The chain employs TRBV24-1 and TRBJ2-1; 7 bases align to TRBD2. The trim removed 3 bases at V and 10 bases at J, leaving 11 bases unmatched. The germline V gene has CDR1 KGHDR and CDR2 SFDVKD. The CDR3 covers 15 residues.

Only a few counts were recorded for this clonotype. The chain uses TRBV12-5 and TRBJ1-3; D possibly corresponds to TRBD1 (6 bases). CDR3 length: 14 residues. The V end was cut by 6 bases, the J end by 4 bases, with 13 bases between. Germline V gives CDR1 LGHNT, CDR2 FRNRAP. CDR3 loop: CASGDTGSGNTIYF. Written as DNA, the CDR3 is TGTGCTAGTGGAGACACAGGGTCCGGAAACACCATATATTTT.

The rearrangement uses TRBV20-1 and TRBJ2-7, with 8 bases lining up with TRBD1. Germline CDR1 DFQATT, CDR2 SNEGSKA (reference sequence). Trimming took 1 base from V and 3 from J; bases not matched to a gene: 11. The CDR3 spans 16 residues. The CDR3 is CSARGEGQGDYYEQYF. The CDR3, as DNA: TGCAGTGCTAGAGGAGAAGGACAGGGTGACTACTACGAGCAGTACTTC.

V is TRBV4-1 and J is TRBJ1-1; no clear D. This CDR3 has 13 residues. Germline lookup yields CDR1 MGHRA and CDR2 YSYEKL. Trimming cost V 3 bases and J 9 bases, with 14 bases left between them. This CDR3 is CASSQRTDYKAFF. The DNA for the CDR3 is TGCGCCAGCAGCCAGAGGACGGACTATAAAGCTTTCTTT.

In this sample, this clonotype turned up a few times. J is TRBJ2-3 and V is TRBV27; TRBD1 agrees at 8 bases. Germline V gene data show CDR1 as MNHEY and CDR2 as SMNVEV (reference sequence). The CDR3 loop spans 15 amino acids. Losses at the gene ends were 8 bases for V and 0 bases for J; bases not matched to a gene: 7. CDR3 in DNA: TGTGCCAGCTCCCCGACAGGGGTGAGCACAGATACGCAGTATTTT. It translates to CASSPTGVSTDTQYF.

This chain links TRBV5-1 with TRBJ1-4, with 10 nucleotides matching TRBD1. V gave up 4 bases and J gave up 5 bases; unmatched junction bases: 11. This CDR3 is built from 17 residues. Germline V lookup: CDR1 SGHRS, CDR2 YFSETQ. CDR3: CASSPRDRGRRNEKLFF. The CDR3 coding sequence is TGCGCCAGCAGCCCAAGAGACAGGGGGCGCCGAAATGAAAAACTGTTTTTT.

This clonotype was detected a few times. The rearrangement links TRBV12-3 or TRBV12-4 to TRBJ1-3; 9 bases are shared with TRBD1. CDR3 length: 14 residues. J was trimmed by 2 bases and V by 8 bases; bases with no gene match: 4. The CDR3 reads CASLDRGPGNTIYF. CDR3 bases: TGTGCCAGCTTGGACAGGGGACCTGGAAACACCATATATTTT.

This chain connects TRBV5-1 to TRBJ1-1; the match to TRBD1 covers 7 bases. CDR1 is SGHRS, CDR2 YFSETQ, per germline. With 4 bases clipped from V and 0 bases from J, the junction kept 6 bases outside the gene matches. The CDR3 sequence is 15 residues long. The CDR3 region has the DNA TGCGCCAGCAGCCCACAGGGGATCTTGAACACTGAAGCTTTCTTT. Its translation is CASSPQGILNTEAFF.

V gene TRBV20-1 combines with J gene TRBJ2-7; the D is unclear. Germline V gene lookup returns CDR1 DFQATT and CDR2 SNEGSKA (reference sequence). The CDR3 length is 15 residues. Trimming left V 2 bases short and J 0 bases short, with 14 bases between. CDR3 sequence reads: CSARSPRAPSYEQYF. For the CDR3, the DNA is TGCAGTGCTAGATCTCCCCGGGCTCCCTCCTACGAGCAGTACTTC.

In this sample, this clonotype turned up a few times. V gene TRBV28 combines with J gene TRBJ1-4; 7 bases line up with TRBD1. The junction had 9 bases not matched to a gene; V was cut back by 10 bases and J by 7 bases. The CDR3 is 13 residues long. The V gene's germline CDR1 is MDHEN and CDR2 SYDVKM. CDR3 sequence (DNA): TGTGCCACCAACAGGGGCAGGGGTGAAAAACTGTTTTTT. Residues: CATNRGRGEKLFF.

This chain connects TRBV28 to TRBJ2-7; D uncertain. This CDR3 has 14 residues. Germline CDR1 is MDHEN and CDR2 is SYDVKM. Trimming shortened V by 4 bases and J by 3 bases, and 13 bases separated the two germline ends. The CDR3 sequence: CASSSNWGFYEQYF. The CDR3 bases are TGTGCCAGCAGTTCCAACTGGGGATTCTACGAGCAGTACTTC.